A single sample is the source of the 11 T cell receptor beta chains below, sequenced in a study of PD-1 blockade in mismatch repair-deficient tumors. The table came from immunoSEQ multiplex PCR; TCRdb's copy has only in-frame clones and leaves some out. Of roughly 120,000 clones listed, about nine tenths are singletons. The sequences come from peripheral blood, collected approximately 72 weeks after starting pembrolizumab. Receptor source: an adult with mismatch repair-deficient cancer.

The chain recombines TRBV5-4 with TRBJ2-7; tentatively, D is TRBD2 (6 bases). In germline, CDR1 is SGHNT, CDR2 YYREEE (reference sequence). There are 13 residues in the CDR3. V lost 3 bases and J lost 5, with 12 bases in between. The CDR3 DNA reads as TGTGCCAGCAGCTGGGGGGTAGGGGACGAGCAGTACTTC. This encodes CASSWGVGDEQYF. Drawing the rest from reference TRBV5-4 and TRBJ2-7, the complete variable domain is ETGVTQSPTHLIKTRGQQVTLRCSSQSGHNTVSWYQQALGQGPQFIFQYYREEENGRGNFPPRFSGLQFPNYSSELNVNALELDDSALYLCASSWGVGDEQYFGPGTRLTVT.

This clone has just one count. The J gene is TRBJ2-7, the V gene TRBV10-2; 11 bases align to TRBD2. Trimming cost V 4 bases and J 2 bases; bases outside gene matches: 13. This CDR3 comprises 18 residues. The V gene's germline CDR1 is WSHSY and CDR2 SAAADI. Written as DNA, the CDR3 is TGCGCCAGCAGTGGATCACCCGATACTAGCGGGAGTCCCTACGAGCAGTACTTC. This encodes CASSGSPDTSGSPYEQYF.

The V call is TRBV5-1, the J call TRBJ2-7, with D possibly matching TRBD1 (6 bases). Looked up from germline, CDR1 is SGHRS and CDR2 is YFSETQ. This CDR3 region has 15 residues. The V end was cut by 0 bases, the J end by 5 bases, with 15 bases between. The CDR3 DNA sequence: TGCGCCAGCAGCTTGGAGCAGGGGATTGGCGACGAGCAGTACTTC. Translated: CASSLEQGIGDEQYF.

The chain couples TRBV7-9 to TRBJ2-1, with D perhaps matching TRBD1 (8 bases). Germline CDR1 and CDR2: SEHNR and FQNEAQ (reference sequence). The CDR3 is 15 residues long. The V gene lost 4 bases and the J gene lost 2 bases, with 12 bases spanning the gap. In DNA form, the CDR3 reads TGTGCCAGCAGCTGGACAGGGAGGGCCTACAATGAGCAGTTCTTC. Protein: CASSWTGRAYNEQFF.

Turning to this clone: In the same sample, other DNA sequences code for this CDR3. This chain connects TRBV5-6 to TRBJ2-5, with D unresolved. The germline V gene has CDR1 SGHDT and CDR2 YYEEEE. The CDR3 consists of 11 residues. V lost 5 bases to trimming and J lost 1 base, with 3 bases between them. The CDR3 DNA follows: TGTGCCAGCAGTCTCCAAGAGACCCAGTACTTC. Its translation: CASSLQETQYF.

The chain combines TRBV21-1 with TRBJ2-5; the table names TRBD1, a call not compared with the DNA. TRBV21-1 counts as a pseudogene. The CDR3 sequence is 14 residues long. The CDR3 nucleotides are TGTGCCAGCAGCGTGGTGACAGGGGGAGAGACCCAGTACTTC. It encodes CASSVVTGGETQYF.

The V call is TRBV11-3, the J call TRBJ1-5; D is perhaps TRBD1 (5 bases). V dropped 5 bases and J dropped 3 bases, with 14 bases sitting between them. CDR1 and CDR2 (germline): SGHNT, YENEEA. The CDR3 spans 15 residues. CDR3 sequence reads: CASSLGRSSNQPQHF. The DNA for the CDR3 is TGTGCCAGCAGCCTGGGACGGAGTTCCAATCAGCCCCAGCATTTT.

This chain connects TRBV7-9 to TRBJ2-7; D perhaps matches TRBD2 (5 bases). Germline V lookup: CDR1 SEHNR, CDR2 FQNEAQ (reference sequence). The CDR3 loop spans 14 amino acids. V shed 5 bases and J shed 2 bases, with 13 bases lying between them. The CDR3 loop reads CASSQHNGAYEQYF. Written as DNA, the CDR3 is TGTGCCAGCAGCCAACACAACGGGGCCTACGAGCAGTACTTC.

The chain uses TRBV12-5 and TRBJ2-1; 10 bases are a match to TRBD2. The germline V gene encodes CDR1 LGHNT and CDR2 FRNRAP. This CDR3 has 21 amino acids. After removal of 2 bases from V and 4 bases from J, the junction contained 20 bases not matched to a gene. CDR3 protein: CASGLLLAGSPGPLPYNEQFF. The CDR3 nucleotides read TGTGCTAGTGGTTTGTTACTAGCGGGATCCCCGGGGCCCTTACCTTACAATGAGCAGTTCTTC.

The genes are TRBV11-3 and TRBJ1-4, with D unresolved. The CDR3 spans 13 residues. Germline CDR1 is SGHNT and CDR2 is YENEEA. V lost 1 base, J lost 8 bases, and 8 bases lay in between. As DNA, the CDR3 is TGTGCCAGCAGCTTAGTGCCAGACGAAAAACTGTTTTTT. It is translated as CASSLVPDEKLFF.

This rearrangement joins TRBV11-2 to TRBJ2-5; D ambiguous. CDR1 SGHAT and CDR2 FQNNGV come from the germline V gene. Trimming stripped 2 bases from V and 0 bases from J, with 22 bases between. The CDR3 contains 19 residues. CDR3 nucleotide sequence: TGTGCCAGCAGCTTAATTCACTCTGGGGTTCGCCCGTACCAAGAGACCCAGTACTTC. Protein sequence: CASSLIHSGVRPYQETQYF.